The source of this TCR beta chain is a study of blood T cell repertoires in COVID-19. Here immunoSEQ multiplex PCR was the method, and the copy in TCRdb shows in-frame clones only, minus some. The repertoire includes around 130,000 clones, approximately 90% of them detected once, and about 2% sits in the top ten. The V gene lost 4 bases and the J gene lost 7 bases, with 14 bases spanning the gap. CDR1 and CDR2 (germline): SGHRS, YFSETQ. The CDR3 contains 13 residues. Sequences were obtained from peripheral blood. This chain links TRBV5-1 with TRBJ1-1, with D hard to call. This clonotype originated in a man between 65 and 85 years old with active COVID-19. CDR3 nucleotide sequence: TGCGCCAGCAGCCCGGACCCGGGAAGTGAAGCTTTCTTT. Its protein is CASSPDPGSEAFF.